This T cell receptor beta chain was retrieved from a study of CD8+CD57+ T cells in acquired aplastic anemia. Genomic DNA was employed as the template in profiling TCR beta VDJ and CDR3. TCRdb re-derived calls from the reads in MiXCR, one entry per CDR3 protein. The sample has 200,000 to 300,000 distinct CDR3 sequences, around 82% seen once. The CDR3 spans 14 residues. Germline V CDR1 and CDR2: SEHNR, FQNEAQ (reference sequence). Before being chosen for sequencing, patients had shown CD8+CD57+ cell expansion by flow cytometry. About this clonotype: At one of its ends the junction is not consistent with the germline gene, which may arise from a read error.

The sample taken for sequencing was sorted CD4+, CD8+, or CD8+CD57+ T cells (not recorded which) from PBMCs. The clonotype originates from a human donor with aplastic anemia. This chain joins TRBV7-9 and TRBJ2-3; D possibly corresponds to TRBD1 (5 bases). CDR3 DNA: TGTGCCAGCAGCGTAGGGGCAGATACGCATACTTTTTACTTT. Amino acids: CASSVGADTHTFYF.